This T cell receptor beta chain was sequenced in a study of shared clonotypes between healthy human individuals. Across the whole study: Three plates each covered CD4 naive and memory; CD8 naive two, CD8 memory one. Study-level results: Clonotype sharing among donors, it was expected, would be affected by sequencing depth.

Comments on this clone: Its cognate antigen is unknown.

Looked up from germline, CDR1 is SGHNT and CDR2 is YENEEA. Trimming removed 6 bases from V and 3 bases from J, with 5 bases in between. The CDR3 is made up of 12 amino acids. Authors' processing steps: In the immunoSEQ data, sequences were junction-only and lacked quality scores, so filtering differed. Sequenced by immunoSEQ multiplex PCR; TCRdb stores in-frame clones only, minus some. The DNA gave D and trimming, while V, J and clone size come from that table. The sample lists hundreds of thousands of clones, approximately 96% occurring once. The naive CD8 population came from CD45RO-negative cells selected for CCR7, without terminally differentiated effector memory CD45RA+ cells.

The source is a woman younger than 45 in good health. V and J are TRBV11-3 and TRBJ2-2; no definite D call. The sample comprised naive CD8+ T cells sorted from blood. CDR3 region: CASSSYTGELFF. Here the CDR3 DNA reads TGTGCCAGCAGTTCTTACACCGGGGAGCTGTTTTTT.